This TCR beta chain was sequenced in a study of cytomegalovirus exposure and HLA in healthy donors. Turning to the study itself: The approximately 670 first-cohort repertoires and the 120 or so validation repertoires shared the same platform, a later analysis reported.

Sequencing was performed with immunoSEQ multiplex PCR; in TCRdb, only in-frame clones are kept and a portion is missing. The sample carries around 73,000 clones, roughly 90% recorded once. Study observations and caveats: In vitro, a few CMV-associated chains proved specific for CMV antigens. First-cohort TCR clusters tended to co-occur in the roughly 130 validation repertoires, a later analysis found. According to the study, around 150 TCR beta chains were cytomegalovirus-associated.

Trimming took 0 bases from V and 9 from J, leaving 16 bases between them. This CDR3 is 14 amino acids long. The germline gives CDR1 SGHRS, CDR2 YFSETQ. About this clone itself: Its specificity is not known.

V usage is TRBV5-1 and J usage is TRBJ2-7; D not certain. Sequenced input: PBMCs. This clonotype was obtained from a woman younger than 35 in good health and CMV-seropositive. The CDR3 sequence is CASSLESAPRRQYF. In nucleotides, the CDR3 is TGCGCCAGCAGCTTGGAGTCCGCCCCGAGAAGGCAGTACTTC.